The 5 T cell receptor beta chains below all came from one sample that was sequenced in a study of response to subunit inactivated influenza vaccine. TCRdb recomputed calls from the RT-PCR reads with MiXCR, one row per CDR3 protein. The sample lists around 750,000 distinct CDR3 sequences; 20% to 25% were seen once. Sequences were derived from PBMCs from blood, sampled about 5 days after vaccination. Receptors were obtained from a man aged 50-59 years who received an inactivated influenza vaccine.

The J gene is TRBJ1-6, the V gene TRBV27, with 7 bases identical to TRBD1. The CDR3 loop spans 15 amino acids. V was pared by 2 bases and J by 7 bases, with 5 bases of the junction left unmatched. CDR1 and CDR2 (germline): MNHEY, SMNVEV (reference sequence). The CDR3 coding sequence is TGTGCCAGCAGTTTAGAGGGGGCAAAGAATTCACCCCTCCACTTT. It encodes CASSLEGAKNSPLHF.

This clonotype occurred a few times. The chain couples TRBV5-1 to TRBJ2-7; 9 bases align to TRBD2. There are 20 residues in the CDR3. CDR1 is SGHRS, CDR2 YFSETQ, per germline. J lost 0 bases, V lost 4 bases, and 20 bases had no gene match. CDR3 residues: CASSPGQSLAGRRSSYEQYF. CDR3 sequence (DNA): TGCGCCAGCAGCCCGGGTCAATCCCTAGCGGGACGAAGGAGCTCCTACGAGCAGTACTTC.

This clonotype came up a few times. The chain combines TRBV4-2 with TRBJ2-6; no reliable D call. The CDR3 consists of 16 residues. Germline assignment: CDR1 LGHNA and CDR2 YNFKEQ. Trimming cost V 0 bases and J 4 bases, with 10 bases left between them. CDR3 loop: CASSQEPQSGANVLTF. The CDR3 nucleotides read TGTGCCAGCAGCCAAGAACCCCAGTCCGGGGCCAACGTCCTGACTTTC.

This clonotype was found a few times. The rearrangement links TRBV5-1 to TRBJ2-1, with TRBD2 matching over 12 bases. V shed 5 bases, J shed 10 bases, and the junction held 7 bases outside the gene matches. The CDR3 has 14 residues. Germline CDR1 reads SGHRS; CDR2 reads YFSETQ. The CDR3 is CASRPGTSGHEQFF. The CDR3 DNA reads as TGCGCCAGCAGACCCGGGACTAGCGGGCACGAGCAGTTCTTC.

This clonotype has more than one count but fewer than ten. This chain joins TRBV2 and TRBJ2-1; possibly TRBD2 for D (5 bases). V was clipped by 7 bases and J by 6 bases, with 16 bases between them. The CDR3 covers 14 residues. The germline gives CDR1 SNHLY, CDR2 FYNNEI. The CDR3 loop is CASKTRTVGNEQFF. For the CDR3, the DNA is TGTGCCAGCAAGACGAGGACTGTGGGCAATGAGCAGTTCTTC.